The rows below give T cell receptor beta chains drawn from one sample of a study of blood T cell repertoires in COVID-19. The method was immunoSEQ multiplex PCR; TCRdb's version includes in-frame clones alone and lacks a portion of them. The sample has roughly 460,000 clones, roughly 90% seen once. The specimen sequenced was peripheral blood. The source is a man younger than 35 with COVID-19, enrolled during active disease. CDR3s include the opening cysteine and the closing phenylalanine or tryptophan.

CDR3 length: 16; V gene: TRBV6-6; J gene: TRBJ2-2; CDR3 protein: CASSSRTSGGAGELFF
CDR3 length: 14; V gene: TRBV19; J gene: TRBJ1-5; CDR3 protein: CASSTGQPTQPQHF
CDR3 length: 17; V gene: TRBV11-3; J gene: TRBJ2-3; CDR3 protein: CASSGWSSGRGGDTQYF
CDR3 length: 15; V gene: TRBV12-5; J gene: TRBJ2-1; CDR3 protein: CASGRTSGGAWEQFF
CDR3 length: 16; V gene: TRBV9; J gene: TRBJ2-3; CDR3 protein: CASSLRPGGSTDTQYF
CDR3 length: 12; V gene: TRBV5-1; J gene: TRBJ2-3; CDR3 protein: CASSDFQDTQYF
CDR3 length: 13; V gene: TRBV12-3/TRBV12-4; J gene: TRBJ1-4; CDR3 protein: CASSFLAGGELFF
CDR3 length: 14; V gene: TRBV4-1; J gene: TRBJ2-7; CDR3 protein: CASSHESLRNEQYF
CDR3 length: 14; V gene: TRBV5-4; J gene: TRBJ1-2; CDR3 protein: CASSLDSGGYGYTF
CDR3 length: 14; V gene: TRBV18; J gene: TRBJ1-1; CDR3 protein: CASSARGLDTEAFF
CDR3 length: 16; V gene: TRBV6-2/TRBV6-3; J gene: TRBJ2-5; CDR3 protein: CASSYVILAGKETQYF
CDR3 length: 13; V gene: TRBV6-5; J gene: TRBJ2-1; CDR3 protein: CASSYSTSNEQFF
CDR3 length: 16; V gene: TRBV6-1; J gene: TRBJ2-2; CDR3 protein: CASSDPPGNGGGELFF
CDR3 length: 14; V gene: TRBV7-8; J gene: TRBJ1-5; CDR3 protein: CASSSSTGWQPQHF
CDR3 length: 14; V gene: TRBV19; J gene: TRBJ2-7; CDR3 protein: CASSVGVNGYEQYF
CDR3 length: 15; V gene: TRBV11-3; J gene: TRBJ2-7; CDR3 protein: CASSLGVGVAYEQYF
CDR3 length: 15; V gene: TRBV6-5; J gene: TRBJ2-5; CDR3 protein: CASSRTSGGSETQYF
CDR3 length: 18; V gene: TRBV15; J gene: TRBJ2-1; CDR3 protein: CATSRDYTGSSSYNEQFF
CDR3 length: 18; V gene: TRBV20-1; J gene: TRBJ2-1; CDR3 protein: CSASPLVLAGSSYNEQFF
CDR3 length: 15; V gene: TRBV15; J gene: TRBJ1-5; CDR3 protein: CATSRDQGRYQPQHF
CDR3 length: 15; V gene: TRBV24-1; J gene: TRBJ2-1; CDR3 protein: CATSGSTGSYNEQFF
CDR3 length: 14; V gene: TRBV27; J gene: TRBJ1-1; CDR3 protein: CASSLSADNTEAFF
CDR3 length: 14; V gene: TRBV14; J gene: TRBJ1-5; CDR3 protein: CASSQVGRNQPQHF
CDR3 length: 15; V gene: TRBV15; J gene: TRBJ2-1; CDR3 protein: CATSRAAGTYNEQFF
CDR3 length: 15; V gene: TRBV11-2; J gene: TRBJ2-5; CDR3 protein: CASSDRRRERETQYF
CDR3 length: 14; V gene: TRBV2; J gene: TRBJ2-3; CDR3 protein: CASSTAGGPDTQYF
CDR3 length: 15; V gene: TRBV19; J gene: TRBJ2-1; CDR3 protein: CASSIGRVLENEQFF
CDR3 length: 17; V gene: TRBV5-1; J gene: TRBJ2-3; CDR3 protein: CASSLGSGTGVSDTQYF
CDR3 length: 13; V gene: TRBV7-2; J gene: TRBJ2-7; CDR3 protein: CASSLVRGGEQYF
CDR3 length: 16; V gene: TRBV5-1; J gene: TRBJ2-7; CDR3 protein: CASSLDTATSEYEQYF
CDR3 length: 13; V gene: TRBV5-1; J gene: TRBJ1-2; CDR3 protein: CASSLLQEGGYTF
CDR3 length: 17; V gene: TRBV7-8; J gene: TRBJ2-7; CDR3 protein: CASSLGLAGGSRNEQYF